A selection of T cell receptor beta chains follows, all from one sample in a study of blood T cell repertoires in COVID-19. Profiled with immunoSEQ multiplex PCR; TCRdb holds only in-frame clones, not every one. The repertoire holds about 87,000 clones, with 87% as singletons. Sample: peripheral blood. These receptors came from a human donor with acute or convalescent COVID-19. The donor label of this sample is uncertain. Each CDR3 is given with its conserved first and last residue. D genes are given only for firm matches. Size values are once, few and many counts, or a class for expanded clones, and some rows have none.

NA	TRBV9	TRBJ2-5	TRBD1	TGTGCCAGCAGGGGACAGCAAGAGACCCAGTACTTC	CASRGQQETQYF
few	TRBV7-6	TRBJ2-1	NA	TGTGCCAGCAGCCTACCGGACAGCTCCTACAATGAGCAGTTCTTC	CASSLPDSSYNEQFF
NA	TRBV12-5	TRBJ1-5	NA	TGTGCTAGTGGTTTGTACCTAGCTGGCAATCAGCCCCAGCATTTT	CASGLYLAGNQPQHF
NA	TRBV11-2	TRBJ2-7	NA	TGTGCCAGCAGCGTAAGCAGGGGAAGCTCCTACGAGCAGTACTTC	CASSVSRGSSYEQYF
NA	TRBV2	TRBJ1-2	TRBD1	TGTGCCAGCAGTGGCACAGGGGACCTTAAGGACGGCTACACCTTC	CASSGTGDLKDGYTF
NA	TRBV5-1	TRBJ2-5	TRBD2	TGCGCCAGCAGCGGATCCGGGGGGCAAGAGACCCAGTACTTC	CASSGSGGQETQYF
NA	TRBV5-5	TRBJ2-7	TRBD2	TGTGCCAGCAGCACGCTAGCGGGGTTTACCTACGAGCAGTACTTC	CASSTLAGFTYEQYF
NA	TRBV4-1	TRBJ1-4	NA	TGCGCCAGCAGCCCACAGGGCGCAACTAATGAAAAACTGTTTTTT	CASSPQGATNEKLFF
NA	TRBV3-1/TRBV3-2	TRBJ1-6	NA	TGTGCCAGCAGCCAAGATTCCTGGTGGAGGGGTGGTGATTCACCCCTCCACTTT	CASSQDSWWRGGDSPLHF
NA	TRBV29-1	TRBJ1-1	TRBD1	TGCAGCGCTCACCAAGGACAGGAGGTACCTTTCTTT	CSAHQGQEVPFF
NA	TRBV28	TRBJ2-2	TRBD2	TGTGCCAGCAGTTTGATCGGCGGGGGGGCCAGCGGGGAGCTGTTTTTT	CASSLIGGGASGELFF
NA	TRBV7-8	TRBJ1-1	NA	TGTGCCAGCAGCCCTAAAGTAACGGGACAGAACACTGAAGCTTTCTTT	CASSPKVTGQNTEAFF
NA	TRBV5-1	TRBJ2-5	NA	TGCGCCAGCAGCTCCGGGGTGGGGAGGGAGACCCAGTACTTC	CASSSGVGRETQYF
NA	TRBV5-1	TRBJ1-6	TRBD1	TGCGCCAGCAGCTTCCCGGGGACAGGCCGGAATTCACCCCTCCACTTT	CASSFPGTGRNSPLHF
few	TRBV20-1	TRBJ2-5	TRBD2	TGCAGTGCTAGTCCGGGAGGGTGGCAAGAGACCCAGTACTTC	CSASPGGWQETQYF
NA	TRBV7-2	TRBJ1-3	TRBD1	TGTGCCAGCAGCCAAGGCGGGACAGTCATATATTTT	CASSQGGTVIYF
NA	TRBV5-1	TRBJ1-2	TRBD1	TGCGCCAGCAGCTGGACAGGGGAGGTGATTCCTAACTATGGCTACACCTTC	CASSWTGEVIPNYGYTF
few	TRBV2	TRBJ2-1	NA	TGTGCCAGCTGGGCGGGGCAATACAATGAGCAGTTCTTC	CASWAGQYNEQFF
once	TRBV4-2	TRBJ2-3	TRBD2	TGTGCCAGCAGCCAAGAAGTAGCGGGTAGCACAGATACGCAGTATTTT	CASSQEVAGSTDTQYF
NA	TRBV12-3/TRBV12-4	TRBJ2-1	NA	TGTGCCAGCAGTTCCGTAGATGAGCAGTTCTTC	CASSSVDEQFF
NA	TRBV7-2	TRBJ2-1	TRBD1	TGTGCCAGCAGCAACCGGGACAGGGGTAATGAGCAGTTCTTC	CASSNRDRGNEQFF
NA	TRBV4-2	TRBJ1-6	TRBD1	TGTGCCAGCAGCCACACCGGGACAGGGAGCTCCTATAATTCACCCCTCCACTTT	CASSHTGTGSSYNSPLHF
NA	TRBV7-8	TRBJ2-3	TRBD2	TGTGCCAGCAGCGTAGAACTAGCGGGGGGGGCAGATACGCAGTATTTT	CASSVELAGGADTQYF
few	TRBV10-1	TRBJ1-6	NA	TGCGCCAGCAGTCCCGACACCCGTTCCCCCCTCCACTTT	CASSPDTRSPLHF
NA	TRBV6-1	TRBJ1-3	NA	TGTGCCAGCAGTGAAATCAGGACTGGAAACACCATATATTTT	CASSEIRTGNTIYF
NA	TRBV28	TRBJ1-2	TRBD1	TGTGCCAGCAGTACCCGGACAGGGTGGATTGGAAGGTTATATGGCTACACCTTC	CASSTRTGWIGRLYGYTF
NA	TRBV11-2	TRBJ1-2	TRBD1	TGTGCCAGCAGCTTCTCGGGGCAGGGGGCCGGCTACACCTTC	CASSFSGQGAGYTF
once	TRBV28	TRBJ2-1	TRBD1	TGTGCCAGCAATGACCCGGGACAGGGGAATGAGCAGTTCTTC	CASNDPGQGNEQFF
NA	TRBV4-3	TRBJ1-6	NA	TGCGCCAGCAGCCAACGCCCCACGACAGTCAGAAATAATTCACCCCTCCACTTT	CASSQRPTTVRNNSPLHF
NA	TRBV10-1	TRBJ2-1	TRBD2	TGCGCCAGCACGAGCGGGGCCTACAATGAGCAGTTCTTC	CASTSGAYNEQFF
NA	TRBV6-1	TRBJ1-1	NA	TGTGCCAGCAGTGAAGCGACACCCCCGCGAACACGAGCTTTCTTT	CASSEATPPRTRAFF
NA	TRBV10-3	TRBJ2-7	TRBD1	TGTGCCATCAGTGACCAGGGGACAGGCTCCTACGAGCAGTACTTC	CAISDQGTGSYEQYF
few	TRBV28	TRBJ1-2	TRBD1	TGTGCCAGCAGCCGTTCGGACAGGGGGCTCGATGGCTACACCTTC	CASSRSDRGLDGYTF
NA	TRBV7-2	TRBJ2-7	TRBD2	TGTGCCAGCAGCTTAGTCGCTAGCGGGGCCCCCTACGAGCAGTACTTC	CASSLVASGAPYEQYF
NA	TRBV28	TRBJ2-7	NA	TGTGCCAGCAGCCTAGTAGTTTCCGAGCAGTACTTC	CASSLVVSEQYF
NA	TRBV9	TRBJ2-1	TRBD2	TGTGCCAGCAGCGTAGGGACTAGCCAACGCAATGAGCAGTTCTTC	CASSVGTSQRNEQFF
NA	TRBV7-2	TRBJ2-3	NA	TGTGCCAGCAGCTTAGGGATAGCGCCAGATACGCAGTATTTT	CASSLGIAPDTQYF
NA	TRBV28	TRBJ2-5	NA	TGTGCCAGCAGTTTAGATCCTCGTGGGGCCCAAGAGACCCAGTACTTC	CASSLDPRGAQETQYF
NA	TRBV30	TRBJ1-5	TRBD1	TGTGCCTGGAGTCCCAGGGGGGATCAGCCCCAGCATTTT	CAWSPRGDQPQHF